Reported below is one T cell receptor (beta chain). Its antigen remains unidentified. V was pared by 0 bases and J by 6 bases, with 6 bases of the junction left unmatched. CDR1 is SGHRS and CDR2 is YFSETQ in the germline V gene. This CDR3 has 16 residues. The data were taken from a study of follicular helper T cells after annual influenza vaccination. The wider study: For some subjects, blood spans the 2013-2014, 2014-2015 and 2015-2016 annual vaccinations. Study observations and caveats: Successive annual vaccinations recalled a recurrent oligoclonal ICOS+CD38+ cTfh response with influenza-specific clonotypes.

TCRB sequencing was done at Survey resolution level. The method was immunoSEQ multiplex PCR; TCRdb's version includes in-frame clones alone and lacks a portion of them. The sample lists 9,800 or so clones; about four fifths were seen once. Time point indicated: 2014-2015 season, 7 days after vaccination. Each time point used about 35 to 100 mL of blood. V is TRBV5-1 and J is TRBJ2-3, with 11 nucleotides matching TRBD2. The starting material was CXCR5- memory CD4+ T cells sorted from blood, obtained 7 days after influenza vaccination. The sequence was collected from an adult who received the influenza vaccine. CDR3 nucleotides: TGCGCCAGCAGCTTGGCACTAGCGGGGGACGGGGATACGCAGTATTTT. Its translation is CASSLALAGDGDTQYF.